The 5 T cell receptor beta chains below were found in one sample sequenced in a study of T cells expressing NK-cell markers. Following a re-call of the 5' RACE reads, TCRdb has one entry per CDR3 protein and lacks DNA. This table lists 250,000 to 300,000 distinct CDR3 sequences. The sequenced material came from blood T cells: a sorted CD56 or NKG2C T cell subset, CD4+ or CD8+ T cells, or bulk PBMC T cells (not recorded which). Receptor source: a man between 18 and 35 years old in good health.

The CDR3: CASSLLQGQGALRQFF. The gene calls are TRBV14 and TRBJ2-1; the D call from TCRdb, TRBD1, cannot be confirmed without DNA. The CDR3 has 16 residues. The germline V gene has CDR1 SGHDN and CDR2 FVKESK.

The J gene is TRBJ2-1, the V gene TRBV18; as DNA is missing, the TRBD1 call by TCRdb cannot be tested. This CDR3 has 13 amino acids. The germline V gene encodes CDR1 KGHSH and CDR2 LQKENI. CDR3 in amino acids: CASSPDSYNEQFF.

The J gene is TRBJ2-7, the V gene TRBV20-1. The CDR3 is made up of 14 amino acids. CDR1 is DFQATT and CDR2 is SNEGSKA in the germline V gene (reference sequence). The CDR3 protein is CSARDLGLHYEQYF.

The rearrangement links TRBV12-3 or TRBV12-4 to TRBJ2-3; TCRdb's assignment of TRBD1 cannot be checked, as there is no DNA. This CDR3 comprises 16 residues. CDR3 sequence: CASSQPGTGGTDTQYF.

This CDR3 is CASSMTDLITNNEQFF. V and J are TRBV28 and TRBJ2-1. In germline, CDR1 is MDHEN, CDR2 SYDVKM. The CDR3 has 16 residues.